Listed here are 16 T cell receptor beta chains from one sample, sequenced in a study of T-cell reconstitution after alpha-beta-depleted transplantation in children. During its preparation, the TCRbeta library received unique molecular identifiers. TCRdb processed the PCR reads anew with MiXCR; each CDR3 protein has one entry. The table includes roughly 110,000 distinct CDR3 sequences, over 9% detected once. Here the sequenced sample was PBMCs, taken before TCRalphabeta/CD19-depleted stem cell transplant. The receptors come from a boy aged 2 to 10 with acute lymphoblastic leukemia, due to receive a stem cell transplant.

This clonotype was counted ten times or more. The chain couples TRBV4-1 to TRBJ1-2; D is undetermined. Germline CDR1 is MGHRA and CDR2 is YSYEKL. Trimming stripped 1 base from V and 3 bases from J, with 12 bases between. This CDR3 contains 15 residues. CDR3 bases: TGCGCCAGCAGCCAAGTGCTGGCGAACGACTATGGCTACACCTTC. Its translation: CASSQVLANDYGYTF.

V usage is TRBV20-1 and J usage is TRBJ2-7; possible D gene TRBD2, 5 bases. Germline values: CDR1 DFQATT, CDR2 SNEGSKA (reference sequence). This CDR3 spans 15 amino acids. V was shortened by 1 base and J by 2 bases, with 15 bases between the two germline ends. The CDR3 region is CSARGWSGGPYEQYF. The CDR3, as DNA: TGCAGTGCTAGAGGGTGGAGCGGAGGACCCTACGAGCAGTACTTC.

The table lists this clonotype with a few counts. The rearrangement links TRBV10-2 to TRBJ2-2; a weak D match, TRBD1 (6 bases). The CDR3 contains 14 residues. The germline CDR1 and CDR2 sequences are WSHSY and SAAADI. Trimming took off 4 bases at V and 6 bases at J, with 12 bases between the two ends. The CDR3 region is CASSVTGHPGELFF. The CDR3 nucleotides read TGCGCCAGCAGTGTGACAGGCCATCCCGGGGAGCTGTTTTTT.

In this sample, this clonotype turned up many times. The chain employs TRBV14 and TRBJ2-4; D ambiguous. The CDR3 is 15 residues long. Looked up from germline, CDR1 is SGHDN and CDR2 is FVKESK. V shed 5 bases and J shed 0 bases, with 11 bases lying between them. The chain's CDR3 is CASSTHDLAKNIQYF. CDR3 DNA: TGTGCCAGCAGCACCCACGATCTAGCCAAAAACATTCAGTACTTC.

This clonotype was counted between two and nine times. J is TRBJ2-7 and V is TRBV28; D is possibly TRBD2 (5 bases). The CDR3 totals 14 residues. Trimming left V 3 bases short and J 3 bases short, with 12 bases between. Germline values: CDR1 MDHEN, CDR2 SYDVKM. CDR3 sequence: CASSFSRGFYEQYF. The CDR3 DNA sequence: TGTGCCAGCAGTTTTTCCAGAGGGTTCTACGAGCAGTACTTC.

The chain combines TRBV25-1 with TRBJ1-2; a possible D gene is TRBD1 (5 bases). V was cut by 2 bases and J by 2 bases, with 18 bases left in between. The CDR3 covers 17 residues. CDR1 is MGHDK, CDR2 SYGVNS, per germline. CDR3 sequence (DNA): TGTGCCAGCAGTGAAACTTTGGGGGGTCTTTCAAACTATGGCTACACCTTC. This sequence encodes CASSETLGGLSNYGYTF.

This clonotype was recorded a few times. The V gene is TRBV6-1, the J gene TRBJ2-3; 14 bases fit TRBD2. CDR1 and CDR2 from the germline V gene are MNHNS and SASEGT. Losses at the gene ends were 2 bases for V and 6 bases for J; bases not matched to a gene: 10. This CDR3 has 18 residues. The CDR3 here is CASSERVGTSGRPDTQYF. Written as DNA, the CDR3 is TGTGCCAGCAGTGAAAGAGTCGGGACTAGCGGGAGACCGGATACGCAGTATTTT.

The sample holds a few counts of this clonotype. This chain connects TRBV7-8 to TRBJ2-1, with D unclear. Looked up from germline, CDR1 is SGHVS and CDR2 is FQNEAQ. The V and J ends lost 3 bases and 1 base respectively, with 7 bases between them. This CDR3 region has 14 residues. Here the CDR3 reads CASSFSSSYNEQFF. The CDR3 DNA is TGTGCCAGCAGCTTCTCCTCGTCCTACAATGAGCAGTTCTTC.

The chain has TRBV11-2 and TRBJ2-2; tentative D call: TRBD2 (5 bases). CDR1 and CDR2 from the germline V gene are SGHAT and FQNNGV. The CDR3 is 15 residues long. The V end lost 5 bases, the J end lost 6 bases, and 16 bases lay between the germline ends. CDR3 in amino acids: CASSRTRTAPGELFF. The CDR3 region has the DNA TGTGCCAGCAGCCGCACCCGGACTGCTCCCGGGGAGCTGTTTTTT.

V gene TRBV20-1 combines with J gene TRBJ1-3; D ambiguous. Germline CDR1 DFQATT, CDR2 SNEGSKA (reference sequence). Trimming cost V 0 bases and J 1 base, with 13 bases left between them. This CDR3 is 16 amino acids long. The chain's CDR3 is CSARDGERGSGNTIYF. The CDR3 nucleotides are TGCAGTGCTAGAGACGGGGAACGGGGTTCTGGAAACACCATATATTTT.

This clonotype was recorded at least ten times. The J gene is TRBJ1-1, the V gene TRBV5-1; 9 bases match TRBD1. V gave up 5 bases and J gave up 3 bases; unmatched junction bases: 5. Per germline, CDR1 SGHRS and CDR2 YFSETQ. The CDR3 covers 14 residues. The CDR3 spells CASRIQGADTEAFF. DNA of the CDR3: TGCGCCAGCAGGATACAGGGGGCTGACACTGAAGCTTTCTTT.

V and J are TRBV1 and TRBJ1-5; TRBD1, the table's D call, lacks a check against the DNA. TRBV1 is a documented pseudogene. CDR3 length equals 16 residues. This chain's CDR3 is CTSSQVGGGEGQPQHF. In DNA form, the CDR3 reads TGCACCAGCAGCCAAGTAGGAGGGGGCGAAGGTCAGCCCCAGCATTTT.

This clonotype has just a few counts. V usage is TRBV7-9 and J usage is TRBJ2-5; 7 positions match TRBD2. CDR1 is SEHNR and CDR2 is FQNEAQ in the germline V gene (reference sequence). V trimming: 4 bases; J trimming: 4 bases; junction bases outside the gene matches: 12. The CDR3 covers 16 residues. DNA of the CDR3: TGTGCCAGCAGCTACGGATTAGCGGGCCGGCGAGAGACCCAGTACTTC. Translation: CASSYGLAGRRETQYF. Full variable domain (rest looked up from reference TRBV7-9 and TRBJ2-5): DTGVSQNPRHKITKRGQNVTFRCDPISEHNRLYWYRQTLGQGPEFLTYFQNEAQLEKSRLLSDRFSAERPKGSFSTLEIQRTEQGDSAMYLCASSYGLAGRRETQYFGPGTRLLVL.

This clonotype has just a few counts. The CDR3 nucleotides read TGCAGTGCTAGGACCGGCCAGGACTACGAGCAGTACTTC. Amino acid sequence: CSARTGQDYEQYF. The V and J genes are TRBV20-1 and TRBJ2-7, with D unclear. The CDR3 is 13 residues long. Per the germline V gene, CDR1 is DFQATT and CDR2 is SNEGSKA (reference sequence). V was clipped by 3 bases and J by 3 bases, with 12 bases between them.

CDR3 nucleotides: TGCAGTGCAATCGCCGGGACTTCCTACTACGAGCAGTACTTC. Translating it yields CSAIAGTSYYEQYF. This rearrangement joins TRBV20-1 to TRBJ2-7, with D possibly TRBD2 on 6 matching bases. The ends were cut back, 6 bases at V and 3 bases at J, with 18 bases in the middle. The length of the CDR3 is 14 residues. CDR1 is DFQATT, CDR2 SNEGSKA, per germline (reference sequence).

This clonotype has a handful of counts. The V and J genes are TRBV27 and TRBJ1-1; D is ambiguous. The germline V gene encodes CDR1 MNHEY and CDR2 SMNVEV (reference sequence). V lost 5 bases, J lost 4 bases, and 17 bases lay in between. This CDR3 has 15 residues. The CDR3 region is CASSPMSKKGTEAFF. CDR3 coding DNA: TGTGCCAGCAGTCCCATGAGCAAGAAGGGCACTGAAGCTTTCTTT.